The sequence of this T cell receptor beta chain was determined in a study of T-cell reconstitution after alpha-beta-depleted transplantation in children. Study results and caveats: The study traced high day-60 TCRbeta diversity in some patients to surviving recipient T cells and thymic progenitors. Newly made T cells mostly supplied T-cell counts and diversity one year after transplant.

This sample's TCRbeta library carried unique molecular identifier barcodes. One entry per CDR3 protein results from TCRdb running MiXCR on the PCR reads. The table shows about 190,000 distinct CDR3 sequences, with roughly 10% occurring only once. In this sample, this clonotype turned up many times. Its antigen is as yet unknown. The CDR3 runs 14 residues. CDR1 DFQATT and CDR2 SNEGSKA come from the germline V gene (reference sequence). Trimming left V 5 bases short and J 0 bases short, with 13 bases between. Material: PBMCs, obtained before TCRalphabeta/CD19-depleted stem cell transplant. The rearrangement links TRBV20-1 to TRBJ1-2; the D gene is possibly TRBD1 (5 bases). This TCR was recovered from a boy between 2 and 10 years old with acute myeloid leukemia, due to receive a stem cell transplant. In nucleotides, the CDR3 is TGCAGTGCTTGGACATCTCCAGCTAACTATGGCTACACCTTC. This encodes CSAWTSPANYGYTF.